What follows is one T cell receptor (beta chain) and its context. The sample originates from a study of early T cells in non-severe SARS-CoV-2 infection. Turning to the study itself: Chains were unpaired, as sequencing was done on bulk RNA from unsorted whole blood.

Unique molecular identifiers were added to individual cDNA molecules. TCRdb ran MiXCR on the 5' RACE reads and lists one entry per CDR3 protein. There are 45,000 to 55,000 distinct CDR3 sequences in the sample; around 10% occur only once, and roughly 10% lies in the top ten. Input material: whole blood. This sequence was found in an adult who was a healthcare worker with PCR-confirmed SARS-CoV-2 infection or an uninfected control (not recorded which).

The CDR3 spells CSVESLDRGAEAFF. The CDR3, as DNA: TGCAGCGTTGAAAGTCTGGACAGGGGTGCTGAAGCTTTCTTT. The chain couples TRBV29-1 to TRBJ1-1; 9 nucleotides match TRBD1. Per the germline V gene, CDR1 is SQVTM and CDR2 is ANQGSEA. This CDR3 is 14 amino acids long. The junction had 7 bases not matched to a gene; V was cut back by 2 bases and J by 6 bases.